Described below is a single T cell receptor beta chain sequence and its context. Its target is not known. PBMCs, at least 7 million per sample, were isolated. Primers used in a second PCR of about 7 to 11 cycles were a sample-barcoded 5' primer and a J-beta primer mix. Paired-end reads containing CDR3 totaled no fewer than 2.5 million for each sample. TCRdb fed the 5' RACE reads into MiXCR, producing one record per CDR3 protein. Among around 750,000 distinct CDR3 sequences listed, 40% to 65% were seen once. This record comes from a study of blood T cells in healthy people across ages. Study conclusions and caveats: A roughly linear age-dependent decrease characterized TCR beta diversity per million T cells.

The V end was cut by 4 bases, the J end by 0 bases, with 10 bases between. The CDR3 is 15 amino acids. Germline V lookup: CDR1 MNHEY, CDR2 SVGEGT. The sequence derives from an elderly man in good health. Material: blood. This chain joins TRBV6-2 or TRBV6-3 and TRBJ2-1; no definite D call. CDR3 sequence reads: CASSLRFPSYNEQFF. In DNA, the CDR3 is TGTGCCAGCAGTTTGAGGTTCCCCTCCTACAATGAGCAGTTCTTC.